Below are 5 T cell receptor beta chains sequenced from a single sample in a study of monozygotic twins with inflammatory bowel disease. After re-calling the 5' RACE reads, TCRdb lists one entry per CDR3 protein, DNA absent. The sample has about 93,000 distinct CDR3 sequences; the top ten hold less than 8%. The sequencing input was blood. Source of these receptors: a human donor with ulcerative colitis or Crohn's disease, or a healthy co-twin of an affected twin (not recorded which).

The chain uses TRBV19 and TRBJ1-4; TCRdb's D gene call, TRBD1, goes unchecked for lack of DNA. There are 15 residues in the CDR3. CDR1 is LNHDA and CDR2 is SQIVND in the germline V gene (reference sequence). CDR3 in amino acids: CATADRTGGNEKLFF. The full variable domain, in which reference TRBV19 and TRBJ1-4 provide the parts outside the CDR3, is DGGITQSPKYLFRKEGQNVTLSCEQNLNHDAMYWYRQDPGQGLRLIYYSQIVNDFQKGDIAEGYSVSREKKESFPLTVTSAQKNPTAFYLCATADRTGGNEKLFFGSGTQLSVL.

The chain is built from TRBV12-3 or TRBV12-4 and TRBJ2-1; TCRdb selects TRBD2, and the lack of DNA leaves this call unchecked. The CDR3 totals 13 residues. CDR3 sequence: CASSLGLPNEQFF.

The V and J genes are TRBV20-1 and TRBJ2-1; the TCRdb call, TRBD1, lacks DNA for checking. Germline V CDR1 and CDR2: DFQATT, SNEGSKA (reference sequence). The CDR3 sequence is 14 residues long. The CDR3 loop reads CSARSGQGAGEQFF.

The chain is built from TRBV20-1 and TRBJ2-2; TCRdb calls TRBD1, which cannot be checked without DNA. The CDR3 contains 12 residues. Germline CDR1 DFQATT, CDR2 SNEGSKA (reference sequence). This CDR3 reads CSGWGPPGELFF.

The J gene is TRBJ2-1, the V gene TRBV5-1. Germline CDR1 SGHRS, CDR2 YFSETQ. The CDR3 length is 14 residues. CDR3 in amino acids: CASSLGTTVGEQFF.